Here is one T cell receptor beta chain with its context. No antigen is known for it. Data came from immunoSEQ multiplex PCR; TCRdb stores just in-frame clones and leaves some out. Among roughly 13,000 clones listed, approximately 79% were seen once. The sample originates from a study of T cell repertoires in ileal Crohn's disease. Regarding the study as a whole: Compared with non-smokers, active smokers at surgery showed more clonal expansions.

The CDR3 length is 13 residues. Looked up from germline, CDR1 is GTSNPN and CDR2 is SVGIG (reference sequence). After removal of 4 bases from V and 8 bases from J, the junction contained 8 bases not matched to a gene. Noted time point: inflamed ileum from the surgical specimen. This chain joins TRBV30 and TRBJ1-2, with 9 bases fitting TRBD1. Specimen: ileal tissue. The TCR was taken from an adult with Crohn's disease. For the CDR3, the DNA is TGTGCCTGGACAGACAGGGGGAAATGGGGCTACACCTTC. Its translation: CAWTDRGKWGYTF.